The T cell receptor beta chain described here comes from a study of T cells expressing NK-cell markers. Overall study results and limits: For a few donors, these clonotypes were likewise the leading ones in the CD3+CD56-NKG2C+ fraction.

No DNA is given; TCRdb re-called the 5' RACE reads and lists each CDR3 protein once. This sample's table has 500,000 to 600,000 distinct CDR3 sequences. The CDR3 contains 12 residues. From germline, CDR1 is MNHEY and CDR2 SMNVEV (reference sequence). To note about this clonotype: What it recognizes is unknown.

V gene TRBV27 combines with J gene TRBJ1-5. The receptor comes from a man between 18 and 29 years old in good health. Sequenced: blood T cells: a sorted CD56 or NKG2C T cell subset, CD4+ or CD8+ T cells, or bulk PBMC T cells (not recorded which). CDR3 region: CASSFRNQPQHF.